What follows are 5 T cell receptor beta chains derived from one specimen sequenced in a study of memory CD4+ T cells and cytomegalovirus serostatus. Profiled with immunoSEQ multiplex PCR; TCRdb holds only in-frame clones, not every one. The sample has around 57,000 clones, around three quarters seen once. The sort gate was single viable CD3+CD4+CD8-CD45RO+ cells for memory CD4+ T cells. Sequenced material: memory CD4+ T cells from blood. These receptors all come from an adult in good health and CMV-seronegative. Some clones in this sample may be carry-over from other donors' samples.

CDR3 sequence: CSASGGAETQYF. The CDR3 DNA reads as TGCAGCGCTTCAGGGGGCGCGGAGACCCAGTACTTC. The chain uses TRBV29-1 and TRBJ2-5; 8 positions match TRBD1. Germline assignment: CDR1 SQVTM and CDR2 ANQGSEA. This CDR3 has 12 residues. V gave up 7 bases and J gave up 5 bases; unmatched junction bases: 6. The variable domain in full, completed from reference TRBV29-1 and TRBJ2-5, reads SAVISQKPSRDICQRGTSLTIQCQVDSQVTMMFWYRQQPGQSLTLIATANQGSEATYESGFVIDKFPISRPNLTFSTLTVSNMSPEDSSIYLCSASGGAETQYFGPGTRLLVL.

V usage is TRBV7-2 and J usage is TRBJ2-2; D ambiguous. CDR1 is SGHTA and CDR2 is FQGNSA in the germline V gene. This CDR3 comprises 15 residues. V shed 0 bases and J shed 2 bases, with 7 bases lying between them. For the CDR3, the DNA is TGTGCCAGCAGCTTAGCTTCTGGCAACACCGGGGAGCTGTTTTTT. It is translated as CASSLASGNTGELFF.

This clone was counted a few times. For the CDR3, the DNA is TGTGCCAGCAGCCCCACTAGCGTCGGGGAGCTGTTTTTT. It yields the protein CASSPTSVGELFF. The chain employs TRBV5-6 and TRBJ2-2; 7 bases are a match to TRBD2. Losses at the gene ends were 4 bases for V and 7 bases for J; bases not matched to a gene: 4. Germline values: CDR1 SGHDT, CDR2 YYEEEE. This CDR3 region has 13 residues.

This clone appeared a single time. The CDR3 region is CASSLGLHTPNTGELFF. In DNA, the CDR3 is TGTGCCAGCAGCTTGGGGCTACATACACCCAACACCGGGGAGCTGTTTTTT. The chain combines TRBV5-4 with TRBJ2-2; D is undetermined. The CDR3 is made up of 17 amino acids. Per germline, CDR1 SGHNT and CDR2 YYREEE (reference sequence). V gave up 0 bases and J gave up 2 bases, with 14 bases separating them. Based on the CDR3 plus reference TRBV5-4 and TRBJ2-2, the full variable domain is ETGVTQSPTHLIKTRGQQVTLRCSSQSGHNTVSWYQQALGQGPQFIFQYYREEENGRGNFPPRFSGLQFPNYSSELNVNALELDDSALYLCASSLGLHTPNTGELFFGEGSRLTVL.

V and J are TRBV15 and TRBJ1-1; the match to TRBD1 covers 9 bases. The CDR3 extends over 15 amino acids. J lost 3 bases, V lost 6 bases, and 8 bases had no gene match. Germline assignment: CDR1 LNHNV and CDR2 YYDKDF (reference sequence). The CDR3 region is CATRRRTGEDTEAFF. The CDR3 bases are TGTGCCACCAGGCGAAGGACAGGGGAGGACACTGAAGCTTTCTTT.